This is a list of T cell receptor beta chains from one sample in a study of Ad26.COV2.S vaccination and SARS-CoV-2 variants. The method was immunoSEQ multiplex PCR; TCRdb's version includes in-frame clones alone and lacks a portion of them. The table shows 410,000 or so clones, with roughly 90% occurring only once. The specimen was peripheral blood, collected in a trial of Ad26.COV2.S vaccine versus placebo. Source of these receptors: a person between 18 and 65 years old who received the Ad26.COV2.S COVID-19 vaccine or a placebo. The conserved cysteine and the conserved F or W are not part of the CDR3 here. The order of the fields is V gene, J gene, CDR3 protein.

>TRBV6-2/TRBV6-3|TRBJ2-7
ASSTGLVSGGYEQY
>TRBV19|TRBJ1-5
ASSTTGVGNQPQH
>TRBV5-4|TRBJ2-5
ASSLAGQGGRTTQY
>TRBV10-3|TRBJ2-3
ATHSGRNTDTQY
>TRBV10-3|TRBJ2-1
AISLRLGSSYNEQF
>TRBV4-3|TRBJ2-1
ASSQDPLAGSYNEQF
>TRBV11-2|TRBJ2-1
ASSLEGGLAGLPYNEQF
>TRBV19|TRBJ1-6
ASSIDRGLSPLH
>TRBV24-1|TRBJ2-5
ATSDGGTQY
>TRBV7-8|TRBJ2-7
ASSKGLAGGPYEQY
>TRBV19|TRBJ1-1
ASSIVLQGRKNTEAF